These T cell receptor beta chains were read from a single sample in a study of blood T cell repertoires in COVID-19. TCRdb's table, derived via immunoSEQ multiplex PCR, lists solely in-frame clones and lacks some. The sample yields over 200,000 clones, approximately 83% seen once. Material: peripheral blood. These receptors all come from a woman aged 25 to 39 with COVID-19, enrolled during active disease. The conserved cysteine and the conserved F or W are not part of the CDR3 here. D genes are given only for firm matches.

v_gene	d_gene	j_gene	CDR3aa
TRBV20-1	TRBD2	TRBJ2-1	SASHGTSGSNEQF
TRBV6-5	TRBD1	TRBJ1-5	ASSLKTGGDQPQH
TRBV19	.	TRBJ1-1	ASTPGGVWGAEAF
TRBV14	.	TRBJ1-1	ASSQDRGTVNTEAF
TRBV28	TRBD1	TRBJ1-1	ASSSRTGVIVNTEAF
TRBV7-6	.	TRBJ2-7	ASSLEPWESYEQY
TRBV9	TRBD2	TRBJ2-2	ASSAPSGSYTGELF
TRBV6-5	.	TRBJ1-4	ASRLEEKLF
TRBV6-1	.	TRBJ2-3	ASSEGIARDTQY
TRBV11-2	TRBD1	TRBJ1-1	ASSLRTGGRHMNTEAF
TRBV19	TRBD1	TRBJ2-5	ASSTRDRGRGETQY
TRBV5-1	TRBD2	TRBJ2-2	ASSHRTSGNTGELF
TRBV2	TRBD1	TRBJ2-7	ARKDRGGEQY
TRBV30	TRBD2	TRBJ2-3	AWIEAGGPDTQY
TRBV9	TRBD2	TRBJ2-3	ASSLVGGPSTDTQY
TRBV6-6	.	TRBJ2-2	ASSYEEAGAGELF
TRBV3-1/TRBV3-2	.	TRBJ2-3	ASSLIDTQY
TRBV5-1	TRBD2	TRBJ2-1	ASSLEGTSYNEQF
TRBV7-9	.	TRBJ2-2	ASSLLTGRVGELF
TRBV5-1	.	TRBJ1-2	ASSLRGSADGYT
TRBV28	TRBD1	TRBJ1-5	ASSGATGGYSNQPQH
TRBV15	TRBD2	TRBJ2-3	ATSRALGLAGEDTQY
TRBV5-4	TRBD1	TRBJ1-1	ASSSPGQGPTEAF
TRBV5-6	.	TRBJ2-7	ASNLDSPSYEQY
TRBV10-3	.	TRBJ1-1	AISESGEGDTEAF
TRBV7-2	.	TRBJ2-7	ASSLAPRSEQY
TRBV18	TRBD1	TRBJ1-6	ASSQGQGNSPLH